The rows below give T cell receptor beta chains drawn from one sample of a study of blood T cell repertoires in COVID-19. Assay used: immunoSEQ multiplex PCR; TCRdb lists only in-frame clones, some missing. The table lists over 40,000 clones, around 85% of them singletons. Sequencing used peripheral blood. These TCRs come from a woman aged 60-70 years with acute or convalescent COVID-19. CDR3s include the opening cysteine and the closing phenylalanine or tryptophan. Each record gives: J gene, D gene, V gene, clone size, CDR3 protein, CDR3 DNA. A D gene is named only where the DNA matches it firmly. Rows may omit the clone size; those that give it use once, few, many or a size class.

J gene: TRBJ1-1
D gene: -
V gene: TRBV12-3/TRBV12-4
clone size: -
CDR3 protein: CASQPTVNTEAFF
CDR3 DNA: TGTGCCAGTCAACCGACAGTTAACACTGAAGCTTTCTTT

J gene: TRBJ2-7
D gene: TRBD1
V gene: TRBV5-1
clone size: -
CDR3 protein: CASSFDRGAHEQYF
CDR3 DNA: TGCGCCAGCAGCTTCGACAGGGGGGCCCACGAGCAGTACTTC

J gene: TRBJ1-2
D gene: TRBD1
V gene: TRBV28
clone size: -
CDR3 protein: CASSFTGTVYGYTF
CDR3 DNA: TGTGCCAGCAGTTTTACTGGGACAGTCTATGGCTACACCTTC

J gene: TRBJ2-7
D gene: -
V gene: TRBV30
clone size: -
CDR3 protein: CAWSVGGSLYEQYF
CDR3 DNA: TGTGCCTGGAGTGTTGGTGGGAGTCTTTACGAGCAGTACTTC

J gene: TRBJ2-2
D gene: TRBD2
V gene: TRBV5-6
clone size: -
CDR3 protein: CASSMSRASGPFTGELFF
CDR3 DNA: TGTGCCAGCAGCATGAGCCGTGCTAGCGGCCCCTTCACCGGGGAGCTGTTTTTT

J gene: TRBJ1-1
D gene: -
V gene: TRBV5-1
clone size: -
CDR3 protein: CASSTRPNTEAFF
CDR3 DNA: TGCGCCAGCAGCACGCGGCCGAACACTGAAGCTTTCTTT

J gene: TRBJ1-5
D gene: TRBD1
V gene: TRBV18
clone size: -
CDR3 protein: CASSLDWTGSQPQHF
CDR3 DNA: TGTGCCAGCTCACTGGACTGGACAGGGAGTCAGCCCCAGCATTTT

J gene: TRBJ1-5
D gene: TRBD1
V gene: TRBV19
clone size: -
CDR3 protein: CASTSRRQGALQPQHF
CDR3 DNA: TGTGCCAGTACCTCTCGGAGGCAGGGGGCTCTTCAGCCCCAGCATTTT

J gene: TRBJ2-7
D gene: TRBD2
V gene: TRBV12-3/TRBV12-4
clone size: few
CDR3 protein: CASSEGLAGRQYF
CDR3 DNA: TGTGCCAGCAGTGAAGGACTAGCGGGACGACAGTACTTC

J gene: TRBJ1-5
D gene: TRBD1
V gene: TRBV29-1
clone size: -
CDR3 protein: CSVGQGANQPQHF
CDR3 DNA: TGCAGCGTTGGACAGGGGGCAAATCAGCCCCAGCATTTT

J gene: TRBJ2-5
D gene: TRBD1
V gene: TRBV6-5
clone size: -
CDR3 protein: CASSYTGVLGYETQYF
CDR3 DNA: TGTGCCAGCAGTTACACAGGGGTGTTGGGCTATGAGACCCAGTACTTC

J gene: TRBJ2-3
D gene: -
V gene: TRBV6-1
clone size: -
CDR3 protein: CASSEGGGSTYTDTQYF
CDR3 DNA: TGTGCCAGCAGTGAGGGTGGGGGGAGCACCTACACAGATACGCAGTATTTT

J gene: TRBJ2-2
D gene: TRBD1
V gene: TRBV19
clone size: -
CDR3 protein: CASNTGGATGELFF
CDR3 DNA: TGTGCCAGTAATACAGGGGGCGCGACCGGGGAGCTGTTTTTT

J gene: TRBJ2-1
D gene: -
V gene: TRBV12-5
clone size: -
CDR3 protein: CASGLPRTESSYNEQFF
CDR3 DNA: TGTGCTAGTGGTTTGCCCCGGACAGAGAGCTCCTACAATGAGCAGTTCTTC

J gene: TRBJ2-1
D gene: TRBD2
V gene: TRBV11-3
clone size: -
CDR3 protein: CASSLEAGIYNEQFF
CDR3 DNA: TGTGCCAGCAGCTTAGAAGCGGGAATCTACAATGAGCAGTTCTTC

J gene: TRBJ1-1
D gene: -
V gene: TRBV29-1
clone size: -
CDR3 protein: CSARPVGAEAFF
CDR3 DNA: TGCAGCGCGAGGCCCGTCGGGGCTGAAGCTTTCTTT

J gene: TRBJ1-6
D gene: -
V gene: TRBV6-5
clone size: -
CDR3 protein: CASSYSNRGDSPLHF
CDR3 DNA: TGTGCCAGCAGTTACTCGAATAGGGGCGATTCACCCCTCCACTTT

J gene: TRBJ2-4
D gene: TRBD2
V gene: TRBV5-1
clone size: -
CDR3 protein: CASSLTSGRGSRAKNIQYF
CDR3 DNA: TGCGCCAGCAGCTTAACTAGCGGGAGAGGGAGTAGGGCCAAAAACATTCAGTACTTC

J gene: TRBJ2-2
D gene: -
V gene: TRBV11-2
clone size: once
CDR3 protein: CASSPRPTEQAGELFF
CDR3 DNA: TGTGCCAGCAGCCCGCGACCTACAGAGCAGGCCGGGGAGCTGTTTTTT

J gene: TRBJ1-2
D gene: -
V gene: TRBV7-2
clone size: -
CDR3 protein: CASSSDRANYGYTF
CDR3 DNA: TGTGCCAGCAGCTCGGACAGAGCTAACTATGGCTACACCTTC